This T cell receptor (beta chain) was observed in a study of regulatory T cells in long-lasting Graves disease. The sample's time point: newly diagnosed GD, antithyroid drugs for less than 3 months. PBMC RNA served as the TCR library source. Arm-PCR of CDR3 regions and iRepertoire HTBI primers were the basis on which TCR beta libraries were built. TCRdb re-derived calls from the multiplex PCR reads in MiXCR, one entry per CDR3 protein. Of around 480,000 distinct CDR3 sequences in the sample, roughly a sixth were seen once. This CDR3 has 13 residues. Germline CDR1 and CDR2: DFQATT and SNEGSKA (reference sequence). V lost 3 bases to trimming and J lost 2 bases, with 10 bases between them. This clonotype was detected ten times or more. These same data were also listed under a study on T cells in Graves' hyperthyroidism and ophthalmopathy. That paper states: With the HTBI primer set, the TCR CDR3 went through a first round of RT-PCR.

This material consisted of peripheral blood mononuclear cells (PBMCs), taken at new diagnosis, from a patient treated with antithyroid drugs. This TCR came from a woman aged 35-65 years with Graves disease. This sequence joins TRBV20-1 and TRBJ1-2, with no clear D. The CDR3 here is CSASGSRNYGYTF. CDR3 coding DNA: TGCAGTGCTAGCGGCAGCCGGAACTATGGCTACACCTTC.